Given below is one TCR beta chain in context. This record belongs to a study of blood T cell repertoires in COVID-19. As for the study in general: The United States, Italy and Spain were the sources of the acute and convalescent COVID-19 samples. The analysed material was cDNA or gDNA that came from T cells, B-cell-depleted T cells, or PBMCs.

The CDR3 totals 19 residues. Germline assignment: CDR1 SGHRS and CDR2 YFSETQ. Unmatched junction bases numbered 16, after V lost 4 bases and J lost 0 bases. Per the original data handling: How many nucleated cells were present was estimated from reference gene primer amplification. Data came from immunoSEQ multiplex PCR; TCRdb stores just in-frame clones and leaves some out. That table supplies the V and J calls and clone size; D and trimming were determined from the DNA. The sample gives around 150,000 clones, around 84% of which show up once; roughly 3% is in the top ten. J is TRBJ1-1 and V is TRBV5-1, with TRBD1 identical over 9 bases. The receptor comes from a human donor with acute or convalescent COVID-19. The donor label of this sample is uncertain. Sequenced material: peripheral blood. The DNA for the CDR3 is TGCGCCAGCAGCCCAAAGGTCGGGACAGGGCACATCATGAACACTGAAGCTTTCTTT. This gives the protein CASSPKVGTGHIMNTEAFF.